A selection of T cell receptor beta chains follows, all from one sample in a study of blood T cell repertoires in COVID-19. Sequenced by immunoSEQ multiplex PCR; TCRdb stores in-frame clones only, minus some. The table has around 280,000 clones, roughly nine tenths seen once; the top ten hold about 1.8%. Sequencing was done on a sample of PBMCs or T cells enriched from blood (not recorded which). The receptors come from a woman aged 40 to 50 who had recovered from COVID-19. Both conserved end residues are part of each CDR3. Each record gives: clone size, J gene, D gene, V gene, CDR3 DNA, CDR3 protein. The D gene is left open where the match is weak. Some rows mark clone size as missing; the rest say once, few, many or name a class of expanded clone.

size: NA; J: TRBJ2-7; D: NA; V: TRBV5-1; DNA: TGCGCCAGCAGCTATGCAGAAAGCTACGAGCAGTACTTC; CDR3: CASSYAESYEQYF
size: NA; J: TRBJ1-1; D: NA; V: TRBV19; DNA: TGTGCCAGTCCCCCGCCGGGTGGTACTGAAGCTTTCTTT; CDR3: CASPPPGGTEAFF
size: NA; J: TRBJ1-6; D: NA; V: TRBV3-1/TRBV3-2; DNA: TGTGCCAGCAGCCATCCCGGGTCCCTCCACTTT; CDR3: CASSHPGSLHF
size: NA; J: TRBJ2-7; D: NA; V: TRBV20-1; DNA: TGCAGTGCTTCGAGCTTGCGGGAGCAGTACTTC; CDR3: CSASSLREQYF
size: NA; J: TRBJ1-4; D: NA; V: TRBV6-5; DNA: TGTGCCAGCAGTTACGGCACAGCAACAACTAATGAAAAACTGTTTTTT; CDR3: CASSYGTATTNEKLFF
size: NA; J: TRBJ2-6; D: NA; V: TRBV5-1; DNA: TGCGCCAGCAGCTTGGACCCTAACTCTGGGGCCAACGTCCTGACTTTC; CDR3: CASSLDPNSGANVLTF
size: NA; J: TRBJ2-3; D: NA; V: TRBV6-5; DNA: TGTGCCAGCAGTTACTCGGGACTTAGCGCCACAGATACGCAGTATTTT; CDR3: CASSYSGLSATDTQYF
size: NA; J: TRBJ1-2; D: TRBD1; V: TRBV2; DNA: TGTGCCAGCAGTACCGGGACAGGGGGTGCCTATGGCTACACCTTC; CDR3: CASSTGTGGAYGYTF
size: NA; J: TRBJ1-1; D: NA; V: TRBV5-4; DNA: TGTGCCAGCAGCTTGGCGAGGGTGAACACTGAAGCTTTCTTT; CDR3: CASSLARVNTEAFF
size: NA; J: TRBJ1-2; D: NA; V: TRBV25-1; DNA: TGTGCCAGCAGTGAATGGGAGAACATCTATGGCTACACCTTC; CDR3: CASSEWENIYGYTF
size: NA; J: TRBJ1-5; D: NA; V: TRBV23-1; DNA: TGCGCCAGCAGTCAGCCACCCTGGGGGGGTAATCAGCCCCAGCATTTT; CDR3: CASSQPPWGGNQPQHF
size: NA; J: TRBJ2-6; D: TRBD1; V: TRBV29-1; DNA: TGCAGCGTTGCGGGGACAGGGACCGGGGCCAACGTCCTGACTTTC; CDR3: CSVAGTGTGANVLTF
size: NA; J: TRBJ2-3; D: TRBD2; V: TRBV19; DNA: TGTGCCACTGCCCGTACTAGCGGGACAAGCACAGATACGCAGTATTTT; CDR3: CATARTSGTSTDTQYF
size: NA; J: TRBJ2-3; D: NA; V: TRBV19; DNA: TGTGCCAGTAGTACCCTCGGTTATCAAGCAGATACGCAGTATTTT; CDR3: CASSTLGYQADTQYF
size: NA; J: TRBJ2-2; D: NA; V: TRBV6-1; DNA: TGTGCCAGCAGTGAAGACGGGACTCCCGGGGAGCTGTTTTTT; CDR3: CASSEDGTPGELFF
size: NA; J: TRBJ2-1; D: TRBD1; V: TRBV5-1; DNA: TGCGCCAGCACCGCAGGGGGTAACAACAATGAGCAGTTCTTC; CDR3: CASTAGGNNNEQFF
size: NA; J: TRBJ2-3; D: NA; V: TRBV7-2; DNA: TGTGCCAGCAGCTTAGTACCACAAGATACGCAGTATTTT; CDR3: CASSLVPQDTQYF
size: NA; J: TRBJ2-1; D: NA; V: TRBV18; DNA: TGTGCCAGCTCACCCGAGGAACATGAGCAGTTCTTC; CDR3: CASSPEEHEQFF
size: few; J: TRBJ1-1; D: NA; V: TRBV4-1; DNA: TGCGCCAGCAGCCAATCCAGACATCTGAGCACTGAAGCTTTCTTT; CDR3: CASSQSRHLSTEAFF
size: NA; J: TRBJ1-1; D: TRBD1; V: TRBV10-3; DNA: TGTGCCATCAGTCGACAGGGTGGGGACACTGAAGCTTTCTTT; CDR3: CAISRQGGDTEAFF
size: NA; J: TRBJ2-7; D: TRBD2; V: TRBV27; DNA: TGTGCCAGCAGCCTGGGCCCGGGAGGCCTCCTCGAGCAGTACTTC; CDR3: CASSLGPGGLLEQYF
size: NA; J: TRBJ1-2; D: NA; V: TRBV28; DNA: TGTGCCAGCAGCTCTCACACGCTGGGCTACACCTTC; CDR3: CASSSHTLGYTF
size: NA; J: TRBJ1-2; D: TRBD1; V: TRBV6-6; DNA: TGTGCCAGCAGTTCCCCGGGACAGCCCTATGGCTACACCTTC; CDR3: CASSSPGQPYGYTF
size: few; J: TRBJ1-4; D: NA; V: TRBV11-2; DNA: TGTGCCAGCAGCCCCCGGAGGGACGTCACCGAAAAACTGTTTTTT; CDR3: CASSPRRDVTEKLFF
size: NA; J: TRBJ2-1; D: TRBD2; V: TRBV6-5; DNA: TGTGCCAGCAGTTCGGCTTCGGGGGGATACAATGAGCAGTTCTTC; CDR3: CASSSASGGYNEQFF
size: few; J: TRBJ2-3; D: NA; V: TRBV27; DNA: TGTGCCAGCAGTGATAGGGCAGGGGAAACAGATACGCAGTATTTT; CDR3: CASSDRAGETDTQYF
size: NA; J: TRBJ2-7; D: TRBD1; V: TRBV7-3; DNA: TGTGCCAGCAGCCCGGACAGGGGGGACGAGCAGTACTTC; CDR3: CASSPDRGDEQYF
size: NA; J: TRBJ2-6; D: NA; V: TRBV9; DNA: TGTGCCAGCAGCATGAAAGGACAGATCCTCTCTGGGGCCAACGTCCTGACTTTC; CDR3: CASSMKGQILSGANVLTF
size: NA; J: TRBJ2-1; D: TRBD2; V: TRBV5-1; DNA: TGCGCCAGCAGCCCGAGGTCTAGCGGCTACAATGAGCAGTTCTTC; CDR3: CASSPRSSGYNEQFF
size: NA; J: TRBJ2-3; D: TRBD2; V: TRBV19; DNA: TGTGCCAGTAGTATAATGAGCGGGGGGACCACAGATACGCAGTATTTT; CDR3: CASSIMSGGTTDTQYF
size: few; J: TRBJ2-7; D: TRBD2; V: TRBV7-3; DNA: TGTGCCAGCAGCTTAACGATCGCGGGAGGCTCCTACGAGCAGTACTTC; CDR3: CASSLTIAGGSYEQYF
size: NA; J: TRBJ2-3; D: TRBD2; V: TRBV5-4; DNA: TGTGCCAGCAAATCTCAACTAGCGGGGGCCGCAGATACGCAGTATTTT; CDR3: CASKSQLAGAADTQYF
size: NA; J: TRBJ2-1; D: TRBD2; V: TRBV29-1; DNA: TGCAGCGTTGTAGGGGTAGCGGGGTATACCTACAATGAGCAGTTCTTC; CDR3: CSVVGVAGYTYNEQFF
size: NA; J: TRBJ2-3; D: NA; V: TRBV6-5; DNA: TGTGCCAGCAGTTACTCCCGGGTAGATACGCAGTATTTT; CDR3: CASSYSRVDTQYF
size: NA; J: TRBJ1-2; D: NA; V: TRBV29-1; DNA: TGCAGCGTCCGAATCGGGGGAACCTATGGCTACACCTTC; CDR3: CSVRIGGTYGYTF
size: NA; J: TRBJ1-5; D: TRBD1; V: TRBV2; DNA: TGTGCCAGCAGCGGGACAGGGATTAGCAATCAGCCCCAGCATTTT; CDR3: CASSGTGISNQPQHF
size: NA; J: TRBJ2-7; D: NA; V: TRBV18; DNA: TGTGCCAGCTCACCAAGGGACACCACTTACGAGCAGTACTTC; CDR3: CASSPRDTTYEQYF
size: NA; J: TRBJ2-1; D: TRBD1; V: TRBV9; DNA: TGTGCCAGCAGCCCCCTGGGACAGGGCTACAATGAGCAGTTCTTC; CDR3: CASSPLGQGYNEQFF
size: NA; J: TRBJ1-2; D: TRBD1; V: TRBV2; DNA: TGTGCCAGCAGGGGGACAGCGGGTTACTATGGCTACACCTTC; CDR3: CASRGTAGYYGYTF
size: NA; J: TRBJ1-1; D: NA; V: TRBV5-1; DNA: TGCGCCAGCAGCTTGGTGGGAGAGGGCACTGAAGCTTTCTTT; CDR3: CASSLVGEGTEAFF
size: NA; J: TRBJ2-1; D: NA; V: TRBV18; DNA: TGTGCCAGCTCCCACGGGGTAGCTTACAATGAGCAGTTCTTC; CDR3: CASSHGVAYNEQFF
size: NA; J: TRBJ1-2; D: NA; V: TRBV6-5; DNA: TGTGCCAGCAGTTTCTCACAGGGCCCCCACATCTATGGCTACACCTTC; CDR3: CASSFSQGPHIYGYTF
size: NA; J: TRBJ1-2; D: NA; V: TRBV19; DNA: TGTGCCAGTAGTAGCGGTAGCAGTCTCTATGGCTACACCTTC; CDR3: CASSSGSSLYGYTF